This T cell receptor beta chain was retrieved from a study of blood T cell repertoires in COVID-19. Study-level background: Sample material is recorded as cDNA or gDNA derived from T cells, B-cell-depleted T cells, or PBMCs.

Generated by immunoSEQ multiplex PCR, the TCRdb table keeps only in-frame clones and is missing some. The profile shows hundreds of thousands of clones, approximately 88% of them singletons. This clone was seen a few times. Germline CDR1 reads SGDLS; CDR2 reads YYNGEE. The CDR3 has 15 residues. The V and J ends lost 0 bases and 4 bases respectively, with 13 bases between them. The gene calls are TRBV9 and TRBJ1-1; D not resolved. The source material was peripheral blood. The receptor comes from a woman aged 30 to 39 with COVID-19, enrolled during active disease. The CDR3 nucleotides read TGTGCCAGCAGCGTAGTAGGAGGTCCCGCCACTGAAGCTTTCTTT. Amino acid sequence: CASSVVGGPATEAFF.